These 2 T cell receptor beta chains were sequenced from one sample in a study of blood T cell repertoires in COVID-19. The data were produced by immunoSEQ multiplex PCR, yet TCRdb's version contains in-frame clones alone and is incomplete. The data contain about 160,000 clones, roughly nine tenths of them singletons. The sequencing sample was made of peripheral blood. The receptors stem from a woman between 65 and 79 years old with acute or convalescent COVID-19.

This chain connects TRBV6-5 to TRBJ2-2; no clear D gene. V was cut by 2 bases and J by 8 bases, with 9 bases left in between. The CDR3 runs to 13 residues. Germline V gene sequence: CDR1 MNHEY, CDR2 SVGAGI. The CDR3 loop reads CASSYRVFGELFF. In nucleotides, the CDR3 is TGTGCCAGCAGTTACCGTGTTTTTGGGGAGCTGTTTTTT.

This clone was picked up a small number of times. The chain recombines TRBV10-3 with TRBJ1-5, with 7 bases matching TRBD1. Germline CDR1 and CDR2: ENHRY and SYGVKD. The J segment lost 2 bases and the V segment lost 5 bases, leaving 3 bases of the junction unmatched. CDR3 length: 14 amino acids. The CDR3: CAISPDRGNQPQHF. In DNA form, the CDR3 reads TGTGCCATCAGTCCCGACAGGGGCAATCAGCCCCAGCATTTT.